The rows below give T cell receptor beta chains drawn from one sample of a study of blood T cell repertoires in COVID-19. Sequencing was performed with immunoSEQ multiplex PCR; in TCRdb, only in-frame clones are kept and a portion is missing. This sample yields fewer than 250,000 clones, of which 80% to 85% are seen a single time; about 10% belongs to the top ten. Sequenced input: peripheral blood. Every receptor here comes from a woman older than 75 with COVID-19, enrolled during active disease. The CDR3 runs from the conserved cysteine through the conserved F or W. Fields, in order: J gene, D gene, clone size, V gene, CDR3 DNA, CDR3 protein. The D gene is left open where the match is weak. Expanded clones get a size class; other rows say once, few or many, or leave the size out.

J gene: TRBJ1-5; D gene: .; clone size: .; V gene: TRBV5-6; CDR3 DNA: TGTGCCAGCAGCACCGCGGGGCCGGGATCGCGCAGCAATCAGCCCCAGCATTTT; CDR3 protein: CASSTAGPGSRSNQPQHF
J gene: TRBJ1-5; D gene: .; clone size: .; V gene: TRBV7-8; CDR3 DNA: TGTGCCAGCAGCGTCGACAGTTATCAGCCCCAGCATTTT; CDR3 protein: CASSVDSYQPQHF
J gene: TRBJ2-6; D gene: .; clone size: .; V gene: TRBV11-1; CDR3 DNA: TGTGCCAGCAGCTCCCATAGTGGTGGGGCCAACGTCCTGACTTTC; CDR3 protein: CASSSHSGGANVLTF
J gene: TRBJ2-3; D gene: .; clone size: .; V gene: TRBV18; CDR3 DNA: TGTGCCAGCCGGAGGGCGGAAGATACGCAGTATTTT; CDR3 protein: CASRRAEDTQYF
J gene: TRBJ1-2; D gene: TRBD1; clone size: .; V gene: TRBV5-1; CDR3 DNA: TGCGCCAGCAGCGTTACAGGGGGTACTAACTATGGCTACACCTTC; CDR3 protein: CASSVTGGTNYGYTF
J gene: TRBJ2-2; D gene: TRBD1; clone size: .; V gene: TRBV7-9; CDR3 DNA: TGTGCCAGCAGCCCGGGACAGGGGGTCGGGGAGCTGTTTTTT; CDR3 protein: CASSPGQGVGELFF
J gene: TRBJ2-7; D gene: TRBD1; clone size: .; V gene: TRBV6-5; CDR3 DNA: TGTGCCAGCAAGGCCCCAGGACAGGGGCGTTACGAGCAGTACTTC; CDR3 protein: CASKAPGQGRYEQYF
J gene: TRBJ2-7; D gene: TRBD1; clone size: once; V gene: TRBV28; CDR3 DNA: TGTGCCAGCAGTTCGACGACAGGGCCCGAGTACGAGCAGTACTTC; CDR3 protein: CASSSTTGPEYEQYF
J gene: TRBJ1-3; D gene: TRBD1; clone size: many; V gene: TRBV3-1/TRBV3-2; CDR3 DNA: TGTGCCAGCAGCCAAGAGACCAGGGGGAACACCATATATTTT; CDR3 protein: CASSQETRGNTIYF
J gene: TRBJ1-5; D gene: TRBD1; clone size: .; V gene: TRBV28; CDR3 DNA: TGTGCCCTATCCAGGGGGGCCTCAAGGCCCCAGCATTTT; CDR3 protein: CALSRGASRPQHF
J gene: TRBJ2-2; D gene: TRBD2; clone size: few; V gene: TRBV3-1/TRBV3-2; CDR3 DNA: TGTGCCACTAGGACTAGCCAGAACACCGGGGAGCTGTTTTTT; CDR3 protein: CATRTSQNTGELFF
J gene: TRBJ2-2; D gene: TRBD2; clone size: few; V gene: TRBV27; CDR3 DNA: TGTGCCAGCAGTTTGGGACTAGGATTCACCGGGGAGCTGTTTTTT; CDR3 protein: CASSLGLGFTGELFF
J gene: TRBJ2-7; D gene: TRBD1; clone size: .; V gene: TRBV5-1; CDR3 DNA: TGCGCCAGCCGAGATCGGGACAGCTCCTACGAGCAGTACTTC; CDR3 protein: CASRDRDSSYEQYF
J gene: TRBJ2-5; D gene: TRBD2; clone size: .; V gene: TRBV19; CDR3 DNA: TGTGCCAGTAGTATGGGGGGGTCCAGGCAAGAGACCCAGTACTTC; CDR3 protein: CASSMGGSRQETQYF
J gene: TRBJ2-5; D gene: .; clone size: .; V gene: TRBV3-1/TRBV3-2; CDR3 DNA: TGTGCCAGCAGCCGACGGGGATCGCAAGAGACCCAGTACTTC; CDR3 protein: CASSRRGSQETQYF
J gene: TRBJ2-1; D gene: TRBD1; clone size: .; V gene: TRBV7-9; CDR3 DNA: TGTGCCAGCAGCTGGGACAGCGACAATGAGCAGTTCTTC; CDR3 protein: CASSWDSDNEQFF
J gene: TRBJ2-1; D gene: TRBD2; clone size: .; V gene: TRBV5-1; CDR3 DNA: TGCGCCAGCAGCTCCGTAGCGGGGATGTTCGTCAATGAGCAGTTCTTC; CDR3 protein: CASSSVAGMFVNEQFF